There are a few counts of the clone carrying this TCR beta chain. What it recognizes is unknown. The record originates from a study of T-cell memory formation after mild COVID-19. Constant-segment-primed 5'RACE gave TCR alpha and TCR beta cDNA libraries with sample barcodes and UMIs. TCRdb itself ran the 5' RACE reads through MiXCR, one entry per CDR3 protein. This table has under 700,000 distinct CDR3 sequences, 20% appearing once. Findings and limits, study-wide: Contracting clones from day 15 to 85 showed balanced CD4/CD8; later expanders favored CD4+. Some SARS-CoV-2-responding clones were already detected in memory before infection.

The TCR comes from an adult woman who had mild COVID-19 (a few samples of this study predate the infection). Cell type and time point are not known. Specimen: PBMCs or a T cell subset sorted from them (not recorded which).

The CDR3 nucleotides are TGTGCCAGCAGTTTCGAGGCGGGAGGGCCAGTCAATGGGGCCAACGTCCTGACTTTC. Its protein product is CASSFEAGGPVNGANVLTF. The chain links TRBV12-3 or TRBV12-4 to TRBJ2-6, with 9 bases lining up with TRBD2. Trimming removed 3 bases from V and 3 bases from J; junction bases left unmatched: 12. The CDR3 length is 19 residues.